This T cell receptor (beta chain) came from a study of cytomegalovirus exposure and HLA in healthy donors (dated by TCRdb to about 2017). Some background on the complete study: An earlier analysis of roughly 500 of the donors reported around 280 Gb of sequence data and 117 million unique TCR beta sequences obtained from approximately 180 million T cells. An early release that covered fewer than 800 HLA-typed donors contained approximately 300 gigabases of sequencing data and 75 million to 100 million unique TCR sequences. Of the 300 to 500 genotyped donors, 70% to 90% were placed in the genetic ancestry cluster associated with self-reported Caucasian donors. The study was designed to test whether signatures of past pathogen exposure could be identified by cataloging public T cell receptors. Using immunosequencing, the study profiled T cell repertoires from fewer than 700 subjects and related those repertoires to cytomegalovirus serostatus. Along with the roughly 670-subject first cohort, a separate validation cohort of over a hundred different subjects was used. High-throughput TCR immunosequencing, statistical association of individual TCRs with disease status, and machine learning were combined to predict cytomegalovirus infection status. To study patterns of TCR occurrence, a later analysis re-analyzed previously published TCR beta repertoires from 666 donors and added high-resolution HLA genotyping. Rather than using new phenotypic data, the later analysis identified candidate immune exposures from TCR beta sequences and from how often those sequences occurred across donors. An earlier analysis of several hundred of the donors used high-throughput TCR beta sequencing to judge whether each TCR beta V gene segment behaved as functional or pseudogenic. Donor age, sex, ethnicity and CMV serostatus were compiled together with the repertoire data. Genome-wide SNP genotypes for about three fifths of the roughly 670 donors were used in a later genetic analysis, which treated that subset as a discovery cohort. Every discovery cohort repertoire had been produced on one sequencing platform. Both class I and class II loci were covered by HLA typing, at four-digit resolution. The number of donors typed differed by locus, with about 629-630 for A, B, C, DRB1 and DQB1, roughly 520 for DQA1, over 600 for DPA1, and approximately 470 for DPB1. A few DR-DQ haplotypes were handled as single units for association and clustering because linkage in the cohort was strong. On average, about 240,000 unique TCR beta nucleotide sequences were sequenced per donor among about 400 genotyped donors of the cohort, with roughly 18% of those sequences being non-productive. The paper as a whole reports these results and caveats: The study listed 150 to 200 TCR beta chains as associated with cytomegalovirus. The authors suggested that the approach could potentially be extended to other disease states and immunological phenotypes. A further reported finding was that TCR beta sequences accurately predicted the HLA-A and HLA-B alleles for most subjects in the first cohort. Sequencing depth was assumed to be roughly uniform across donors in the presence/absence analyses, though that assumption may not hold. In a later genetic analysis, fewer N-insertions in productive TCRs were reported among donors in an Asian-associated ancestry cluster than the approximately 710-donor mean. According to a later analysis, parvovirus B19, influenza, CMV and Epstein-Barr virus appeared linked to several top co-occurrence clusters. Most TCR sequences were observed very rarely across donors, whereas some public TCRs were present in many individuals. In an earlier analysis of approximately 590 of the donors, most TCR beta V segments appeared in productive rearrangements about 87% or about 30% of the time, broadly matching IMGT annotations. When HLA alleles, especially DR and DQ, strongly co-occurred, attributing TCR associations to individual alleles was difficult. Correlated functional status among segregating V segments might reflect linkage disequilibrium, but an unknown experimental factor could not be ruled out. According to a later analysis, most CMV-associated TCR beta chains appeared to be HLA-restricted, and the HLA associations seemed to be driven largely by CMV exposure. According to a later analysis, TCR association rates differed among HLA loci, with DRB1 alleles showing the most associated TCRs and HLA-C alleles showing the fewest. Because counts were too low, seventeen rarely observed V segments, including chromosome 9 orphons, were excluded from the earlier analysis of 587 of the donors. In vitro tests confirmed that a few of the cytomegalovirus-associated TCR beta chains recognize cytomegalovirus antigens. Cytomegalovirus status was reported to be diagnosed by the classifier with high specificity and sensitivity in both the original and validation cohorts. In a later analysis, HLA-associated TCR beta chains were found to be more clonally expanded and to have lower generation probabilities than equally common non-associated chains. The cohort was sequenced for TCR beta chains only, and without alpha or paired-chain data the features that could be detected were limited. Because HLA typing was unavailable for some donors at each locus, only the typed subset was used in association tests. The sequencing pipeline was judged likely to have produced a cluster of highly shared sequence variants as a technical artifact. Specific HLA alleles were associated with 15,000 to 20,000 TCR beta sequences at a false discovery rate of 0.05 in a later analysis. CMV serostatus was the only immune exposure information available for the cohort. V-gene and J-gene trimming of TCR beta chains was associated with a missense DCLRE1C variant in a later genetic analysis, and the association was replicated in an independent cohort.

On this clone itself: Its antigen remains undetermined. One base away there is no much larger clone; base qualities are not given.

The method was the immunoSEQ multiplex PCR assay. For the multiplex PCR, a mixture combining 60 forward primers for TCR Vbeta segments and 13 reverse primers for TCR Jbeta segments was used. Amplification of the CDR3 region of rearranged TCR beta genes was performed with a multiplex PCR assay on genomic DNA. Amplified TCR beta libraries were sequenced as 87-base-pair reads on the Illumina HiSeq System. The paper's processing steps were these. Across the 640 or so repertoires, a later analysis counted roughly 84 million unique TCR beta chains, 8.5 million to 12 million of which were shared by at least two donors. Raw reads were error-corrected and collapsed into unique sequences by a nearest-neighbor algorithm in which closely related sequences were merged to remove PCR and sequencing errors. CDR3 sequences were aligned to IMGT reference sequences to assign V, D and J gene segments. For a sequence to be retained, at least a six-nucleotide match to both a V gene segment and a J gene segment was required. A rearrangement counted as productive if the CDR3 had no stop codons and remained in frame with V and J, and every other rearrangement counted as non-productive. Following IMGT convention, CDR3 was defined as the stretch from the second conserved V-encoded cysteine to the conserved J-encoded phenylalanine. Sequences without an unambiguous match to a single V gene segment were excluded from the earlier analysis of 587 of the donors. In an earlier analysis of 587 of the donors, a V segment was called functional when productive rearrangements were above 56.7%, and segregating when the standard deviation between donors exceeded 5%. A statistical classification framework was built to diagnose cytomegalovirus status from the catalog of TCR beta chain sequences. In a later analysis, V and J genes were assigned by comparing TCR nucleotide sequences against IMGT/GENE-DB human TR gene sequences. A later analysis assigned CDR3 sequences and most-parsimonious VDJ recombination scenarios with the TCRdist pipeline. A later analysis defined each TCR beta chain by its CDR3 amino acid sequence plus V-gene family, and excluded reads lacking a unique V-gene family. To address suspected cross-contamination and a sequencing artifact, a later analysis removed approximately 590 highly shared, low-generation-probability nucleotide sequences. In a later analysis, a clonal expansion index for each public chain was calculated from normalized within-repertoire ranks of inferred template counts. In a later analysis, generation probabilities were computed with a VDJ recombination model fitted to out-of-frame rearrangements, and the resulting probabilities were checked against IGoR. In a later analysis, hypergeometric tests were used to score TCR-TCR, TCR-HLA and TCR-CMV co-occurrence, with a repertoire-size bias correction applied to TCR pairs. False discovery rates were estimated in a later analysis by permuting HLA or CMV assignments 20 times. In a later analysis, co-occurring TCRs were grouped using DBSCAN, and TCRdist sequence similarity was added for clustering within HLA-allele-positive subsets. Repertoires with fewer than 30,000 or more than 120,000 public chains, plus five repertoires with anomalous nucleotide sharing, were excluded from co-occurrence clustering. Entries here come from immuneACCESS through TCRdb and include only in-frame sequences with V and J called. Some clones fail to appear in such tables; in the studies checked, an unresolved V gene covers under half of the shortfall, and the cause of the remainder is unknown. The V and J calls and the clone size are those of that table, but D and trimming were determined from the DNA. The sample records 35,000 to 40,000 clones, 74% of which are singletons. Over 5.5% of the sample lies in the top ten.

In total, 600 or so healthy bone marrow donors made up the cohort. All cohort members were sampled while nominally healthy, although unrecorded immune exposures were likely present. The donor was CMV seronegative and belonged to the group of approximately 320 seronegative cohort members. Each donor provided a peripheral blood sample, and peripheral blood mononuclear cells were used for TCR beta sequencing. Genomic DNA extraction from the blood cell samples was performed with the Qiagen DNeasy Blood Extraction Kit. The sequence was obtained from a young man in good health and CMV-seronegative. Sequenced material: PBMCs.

CDR3 sequence: CASSPSGQPDEQFF. The nucleotide sequence reads as follows: TGTGCCAGCAGCCCCTCGGGTCAGCCCGATGAGCAGTTCTTC. The rearranged chain carries TRBV7-3 and TRBJ2-1; the D gene identity is not certain. From cysteine to phenylalanine, the CDR3 is 14 amino acids long. The CDR3 DNA has 42 bases and is translated from base 1. The V end loses 5 bases and the J end loses 8 bases, and a stretch of 16 bases separates them. CDR1 SGHTA and CDR2 FQGTGA are derived from the germline V gene.